The entry that follows covers one T cell receptor (beta chain) sequence. What it binds is not known. The CDR3 contains 12 residues. Per the germline V gene, CDR1 is MNHEY and CDR2 is SMNVEV (reference sequence). This entry belongs to a study of T cell repertoires in cytomegalovirus infection. Using its own MiXCR run on the reads, TCRdb lists one record per CDR3 protein. The sample includes 20,000 to 30,000 distinct CDR3 sequences, 20% to 25% of them seen just once. The source was CD8+ T cells from cultured PBMCs, collected from culture after CMV antigen stimulation. The clonotype originates from a human donor in good health (CMV status not recorded). Some clones in this sample may be carry-over from other donors' samples. This rearrangement joins TRBV27 to TRBJ2-7; possible D gene TRBD1, 5 bases. The CDR3 sequence is CVSRGSAYEQYF. Written as DNA, the CDR3 is TGTGTCTCTAGGGGCAGCGCCTACGAGCAGTACTTC.